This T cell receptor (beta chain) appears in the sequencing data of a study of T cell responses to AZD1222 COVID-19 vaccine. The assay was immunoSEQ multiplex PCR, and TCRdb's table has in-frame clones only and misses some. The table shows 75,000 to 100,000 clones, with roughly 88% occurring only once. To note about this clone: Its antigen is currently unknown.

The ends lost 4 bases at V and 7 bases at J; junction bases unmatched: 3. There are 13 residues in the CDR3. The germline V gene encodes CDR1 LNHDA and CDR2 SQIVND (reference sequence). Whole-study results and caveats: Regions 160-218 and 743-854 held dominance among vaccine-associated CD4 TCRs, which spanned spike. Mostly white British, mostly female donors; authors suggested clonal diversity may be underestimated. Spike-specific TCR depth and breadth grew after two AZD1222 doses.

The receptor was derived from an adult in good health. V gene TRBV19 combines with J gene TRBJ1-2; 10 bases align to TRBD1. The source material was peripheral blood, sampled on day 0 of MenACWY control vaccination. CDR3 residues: CASSTRTGGGYTF. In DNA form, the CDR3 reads TGTGCCAGTAGTACCCGGACAGGGGGTGGCTACACCTTC.